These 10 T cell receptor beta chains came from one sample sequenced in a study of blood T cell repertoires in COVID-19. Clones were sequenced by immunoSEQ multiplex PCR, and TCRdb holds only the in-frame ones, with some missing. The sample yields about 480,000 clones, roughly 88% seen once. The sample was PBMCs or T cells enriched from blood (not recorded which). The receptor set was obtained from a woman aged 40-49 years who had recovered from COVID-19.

DNA of the CDR3: TGTGCCAGCAGCTATACCCTCAATGAGCAGTTCTTC. It specifies CASSYTLNEQFF. This rearrangement joins TRBV12-3 or TRBV12-4 to TRBJ2-1; the D is unclear. V was pared by 6 bases and J by 6 bases, with 9 bases between. The CDR3 runs 12 residues.

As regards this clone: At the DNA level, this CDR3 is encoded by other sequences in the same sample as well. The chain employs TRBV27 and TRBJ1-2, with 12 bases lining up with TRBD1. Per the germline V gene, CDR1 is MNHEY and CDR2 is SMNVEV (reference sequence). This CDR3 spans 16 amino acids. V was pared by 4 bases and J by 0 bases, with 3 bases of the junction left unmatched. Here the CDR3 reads CASSSGQGAPNYGYTF. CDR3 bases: TGTGCCAGCAGTTCGGGACAGGGGGCTCCTAACTATGGCTACACCTTC.

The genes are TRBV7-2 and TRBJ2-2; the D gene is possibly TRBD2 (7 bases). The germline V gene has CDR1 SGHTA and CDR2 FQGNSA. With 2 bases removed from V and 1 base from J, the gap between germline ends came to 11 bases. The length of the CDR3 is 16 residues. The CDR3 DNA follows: TGTGCCAGCAGCTTAAACGGGGGGCGGAACACCGGGGAGCTGTTTTTT. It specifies CASSLNGGRNTGELFF.

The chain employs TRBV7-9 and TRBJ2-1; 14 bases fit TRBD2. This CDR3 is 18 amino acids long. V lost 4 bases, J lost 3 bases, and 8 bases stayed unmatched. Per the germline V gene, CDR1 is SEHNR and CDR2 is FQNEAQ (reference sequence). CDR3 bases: TGTGCCAGCAGCTCTCAGGGGACTAGCGGGGGATTCTACAATGAGCAGTTCTTC. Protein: CASSSQGTSGGFYNEQFF.

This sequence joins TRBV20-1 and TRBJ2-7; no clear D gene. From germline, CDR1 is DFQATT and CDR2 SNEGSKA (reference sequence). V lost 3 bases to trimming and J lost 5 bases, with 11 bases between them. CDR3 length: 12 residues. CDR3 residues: CSASPGDHEQYF. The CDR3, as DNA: TGCAGTGCTAGTCCAGGTGACCACGAGCAGTACTTC.

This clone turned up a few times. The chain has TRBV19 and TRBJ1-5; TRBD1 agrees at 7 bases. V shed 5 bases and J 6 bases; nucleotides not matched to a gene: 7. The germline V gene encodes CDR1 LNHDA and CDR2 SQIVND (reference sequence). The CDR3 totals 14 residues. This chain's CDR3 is CASSQEGQPQPQHF. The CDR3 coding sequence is TGTGCCAGTAGTCAAGAGGGACAGCCTCAGCCCCAGCATTTT.

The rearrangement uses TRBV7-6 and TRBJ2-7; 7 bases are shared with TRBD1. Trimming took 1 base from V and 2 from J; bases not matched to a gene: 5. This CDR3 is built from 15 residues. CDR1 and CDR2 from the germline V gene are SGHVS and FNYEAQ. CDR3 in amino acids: CASSLGVGQTYEQYF. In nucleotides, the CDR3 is TGTGCCAGCAGCTTAGGAGTGGGACAGACCTACGAGCAGTACTTC.

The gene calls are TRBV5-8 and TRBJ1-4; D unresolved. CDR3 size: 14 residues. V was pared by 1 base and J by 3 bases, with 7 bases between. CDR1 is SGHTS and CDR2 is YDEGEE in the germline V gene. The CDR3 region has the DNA TGTGCCAGCAGCTTGACTGGAGCTAATGAAAAACTGTTTTTT. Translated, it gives CASSLTGANEKLFF. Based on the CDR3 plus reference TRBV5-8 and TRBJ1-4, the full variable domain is EAGVTQSPTHLIKTRGQQATLRCSPISGHTSVYWYQQALGLGLQFLLWYDEGEERNRGNFPPRFSGRQFPNYSSELNVNALELEDSALYLCASSLTGANEKLFFGSGTQLSVL.

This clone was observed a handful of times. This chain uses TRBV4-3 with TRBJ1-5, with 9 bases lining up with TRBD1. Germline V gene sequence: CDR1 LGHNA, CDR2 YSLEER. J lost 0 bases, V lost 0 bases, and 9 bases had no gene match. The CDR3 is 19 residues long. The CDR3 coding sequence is TGCGCCAGCAGCCAAGAATACGGGACAGGGAGAAGTAGCAATCAGCCCCAGCATTTT. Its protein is CASSQEYGTGRSSNQPQHF.

In DNA, the CDR3 is TGTGCCAGCAGCTTACGGGACAGACAAGAGACCCAGTACTTC. This codes for CASSLRDRQETQYF. The chain links TRBV7-9 to TRBJ2-5; 7 nucleotides align to TRBD1. The germline V gene has CDR1 SEHNR and CDR2 FQNEAQ (reference sequence). The CDR3 covers 14 residues. Losses at the gene ends were 2 bases for V and 2 bases for J; bases not matched to a gene: 2.